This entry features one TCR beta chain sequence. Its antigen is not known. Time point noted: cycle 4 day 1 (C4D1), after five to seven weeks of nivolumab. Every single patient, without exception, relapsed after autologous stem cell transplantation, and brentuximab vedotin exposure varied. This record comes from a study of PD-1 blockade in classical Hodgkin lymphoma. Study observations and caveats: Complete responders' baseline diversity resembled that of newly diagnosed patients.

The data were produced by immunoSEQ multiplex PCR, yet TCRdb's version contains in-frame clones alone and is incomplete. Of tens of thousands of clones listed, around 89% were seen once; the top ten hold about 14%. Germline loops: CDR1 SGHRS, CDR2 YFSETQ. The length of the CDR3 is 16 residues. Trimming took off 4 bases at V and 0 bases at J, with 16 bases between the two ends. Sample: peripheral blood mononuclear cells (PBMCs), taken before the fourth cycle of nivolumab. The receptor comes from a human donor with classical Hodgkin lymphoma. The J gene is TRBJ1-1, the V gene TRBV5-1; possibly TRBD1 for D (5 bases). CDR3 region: CASSPEGSRLNTEAFF. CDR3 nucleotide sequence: TGCGCCAGCAGCCCGGAGGGGTCTCGATTGAACACTGAAGCTTTCTTT. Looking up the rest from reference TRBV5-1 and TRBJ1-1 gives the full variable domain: KAGVTQTPRYLIKTRGQQVTLSCSPISGHRSVSWYQQTPGQGLQFLFEYFSETQRNKGNFPGRFSGRQFSNSRSEMNVSTLELGDSALYLCASSPEGSRLNTEAFFGQGTRLTVV.